The clone carrying this T cell receptor beta chain appeared a few times. Its antigen is not identified. This CDR3 comprises 14 residues. CDR1 is LGHNA and CDR2 is YNFKEQ in the germline V gene. Trimming pared 6 bases from V and 0 bases from J, leaving 6 bases between. The sample is drawn from a study of cytomegalovirus exposure and HLA in healthy donors. General study results and limits: Upon later analysis, HLA-associated TCR beta chains proved more clonally expanded than other, equally common chains. Excluded were some V segments that proved indistinguishable, including TRBV6-2 and TRBV6-3. Within an earlier analysis, most TCR beta V segments proved productive either about 87% or about 30% of the time.

Use of 60 Vbeta and 13 Jbeta primers characterized the PCR. Sequencing was performed with immunoSEQ multiplex PCR; in TCRdb, only in-frame clones are kept and a portion is missing. There are about 100,000 clones in the sample; roughly 74% occur only once, and around 3% lies in the top ten. Sequenced sample: PBMCs. This TCR was recovered from a female donor in good health and CMV-seropositive. The chain is built from TRBV4-2 and TRBJ2-6; D is ambiguous. This CDR3 reads CASRPVSGANVLTF. The CDR3 nucleotides read TGTGCCAGCAGGCCGGTCTCTGGGGCCAACGTCCTGACTTTC.